Following are 19 T cell receptor beta chains from one sample sequenced in a study of blood T cell repertoires in COVID-19. The assay was immunoSEQ multiplex PCR, and TCRdb's table has in-frame clones only and misses some. The data hold 150,000 to 200,000 clones, with roughly 87% observed a single time. Sequenced: peripheral blood. These receptor sequences come from an older woman with COVID-19, enrolled during active disease.

The gene calls are TRBV6-1 and TRBJ1-2; possible D gene TRBD1, 5 bases. This CDR3 has 13 amino acids. V lost 7 bases and J lost 8, with 17 bases in between. Per the germline V gene, CDR1 is MNHNS and CDR2 is SASEGT. The CDR3 reads CASNEVGGSGYTF. The CDR3 nucleotides read TGTGCCAGCAACGAGGTTGGGGGGTCAGGCTACACCTTC.

The chain combines TRBV5-1 with TRBJ1-1; TRBD1 matches at 10 bases. This CDR3 has 14 amino acids. V gave up 3 bases and J gave up 2 bases; unmatched junction bases: 1. Germline CDR1 and CDR2: SGHRS and YFSETQ. The CDR3 is CASSWDRGNTEAFF. As DNA, the CDR3 is TGCGCCAGCAGCTGGGACAGGGGAAACACTGAAGCTTTCTTT.

The J gene is TRBJ1-6, the V gene TRBV27, with 9 bases identical to TRBD1. The CDR3 is made up of 15 amino acids. Germline values: CDR1 MNHEY, CDR2 SMNVEV (reference sequence). Trimming removed 3 bases from V and 10 bases from J; junction bases left unmatched: 7. The CDR3 DNA reads as TGTGCCAGCAGTTTGCTCGACAGGGGGAACTCACCCCTCCACTTT. Translated: CASSLLDRGNSPLHF.

This clone was recorded a few times. V and J are TRBV19 and TRBJ1-5; unclear D gene. V was shortened by 7 bases and J by 5 bases, with 15 bases between the two germline ends. In germline, CDR1 is LNHDA, CDR2 SQIVND (reference sequence). CDR3 length: 14 residues. In DNA form, the CDR3 reads TGTGCCAGTAAGACTAGGGCATCAGATCAGCCCCAGCATTTT. Translating gives CASKTRASDQPQHF. Together with reference TRBV19 and TRBJ1-5, the CDR3 gives the full variable domain: DGGITQSPKYLFRKEGQNVTLSCEQNLNHDAMYWYRQDPGQGLRLIYYSQIVNDFQKGDIAEGYSVSREKKESFPLTVTSAQKNPTAFYLCASKTRASDQPQHFGDGTRLSIL.

This rearrangement joins TRBV28 to TRBJ2-2, with D unclear. CDR1 is MDHEN and CDR2 is SYDVKM in the germline V gene. V gave up 8 bases and J gave up 4 bases, with 14 bases separating them. The CDR3 spans 14 residues. The CDR3 loop is CASSARQFTGELFF. In nucleotides, the CDR3 is TGTGCCAGCTCAGCGCGGCAATTCACCGGGGAGCTGTTTTTT. Supplemented by reference TRBV28 and TRBJ2-2, the full variable domain reads DVKVTQSSRYLVKRTGEKVFLECVQDMDHENMFWYRQDPGLGLRLIYFSYDVKMKEKGDIPEGYSVSREKKERFSLILESASTNQTSMYLCASSARQFTGELFFGEGSRLTVL.

This chain joins TRBV7-6 and TRBJ2-1; weak D call: TRBD2 (6 bases). V lost 3 bases and J 2 bases, leaving 11 bases between the germline ends. The CDR3 is made up of 15 amino acids. CDR1 SGHVS and CDR2 FNYEAQ come from the germline V gene. The CDR3 bases are TGTGCCAGCAGCTTCGGGCGGGAACCCTACAATGAGCAGTTCTTC. This sequence encodes CASSFGREPYNEQFF.

The chain links TRBV6-5 to TRBJ2-3; tentatively, D is TRBD1 (7 bases). The CDR3 sequence is 15 residues long. The V and J ends lost 7 bases and 10 bases respectively, with 24 bases between them. Per the germline V gene, CDR1 is MNHEY and CDR2 is SVGAGI. Here the CDR3 DNA reads TGTGCCAGCACAAGAGGGGGGACAGTGGGACCGCCGCAGTATTTT. This gives the protein CASTRGGTVGPPQYF.

The J gene is TRBJ2-6, the V gene TRBV5-1; no clear D gene. V was pared by 0 bases and J by 0 bases, with 16 bases between. CDR1 is SGHRS, CDR2 YFSETQ, per germline. This CDR3 has 19 amino acids. CDR3 coding DNA: TGCGCCAGCAGCTTGGATGGTAGTCGATTTAGCTCTGGGGCCAACGTCCTGACTTTC. Amino acids: CASSLDGSRFSSGANVLTF.

The genes are TRBV19 and TRBJ2-5; no definite D call. V was shortened by 3 bases and J by 4 bases, with 6 bases between the two germline ends. Germline assignment: CDR1 LNHDA and CDR2 SQIVND (reference sequence). CDR3 length: 12 amino acids. CDR3 amino acids: CASSIGRETQYF. The CDR3 DNA is TGTGCCAGTAGTATTGGCCGAGAGACCCAGTACTTC.

This rearrangement joins TRBV7-9 to TRBJ1-2, with TRBD1 as a possible D gene (5 bases). This CDR3 has 16 residues. Germline CDR1 and CDR2: SEHNR and FQNEAQ (reference sequence). V was cut by 5 bases and J by 4 bases, with 20 bases left in between. CDR3: CASSPLDQKGPYGYTF. CDR3 DNA sequence: TGTGCCAGCAGCCCCCTTGACCAAAAGGGGCCCTATGGCTACACCTTC.

The chain links TRBV7-9 to TRBJ2-5; D is unclear. CDR1 SEHNR and CDR2 FQNEAQ come from the germline V gene (reference sequence). The CDR3 is made up of 13 amino acids. Trimming took 0 bases from V and 2 from J, leaving 4 bases between them. The CDR3 bases are TGTGCCAGCAGCTTAGCAGCGCAAGAGACCCAGTACTTC. As protein: CASSLAAQETQYF.

CDR3 nucleotides: TGCGCCAGCAGCTTGGCTGGGACAGGGGGAAAAGAGTACTTC. Residues: CASSLAGTGGKEYF. The rearrangement links TRBV5-1 to TRBJ2-7; the match to TRBD1 covers 11 bases. The length of the CDR3 is 14 residues. V lost 0 bases to trimming and J lost 11 bases; unmatched junction nucleotides: 7. In germline, CDR1 is SGHRS, CDR2 YFSETQ.

This clone was recorded only once. The genes are TRBV7-8 and TRBJ1-6; TRBD1 matches at 10 bases. J was trimmed by 5 bases and V by 5 bases; bases with no gene match: 6. Germline V lookup: CDR1 SGHVS, CDR2 FQNEAQ. CDR3 length: 16 amino acids. Here the CDR3 DNA reads TGTGCCAGCAGCCAGCTGGGACAGGGGAATAATTCACCCCTCCACTTT. It specifies CASSQLGQGNNSPLHF.

This clone came up a few times. The genes are TRBV5-1 and TRBJ2-3, with 8 bases matching TRBD1. V lost 4 bases to trimming and J lost 12 bases; unmatched junction nucleotides: 10. The germline V gene has CDR1 SGHRS and CDR2 YFSETQ. CDR3 length: 13 amino acids. DNA of the CDR3: TGCGCCAGCAGCCCCTCACAACAGGGGGTTCAGTATTTT. Its protein product is CASSPSQQGVQYF.

This rearrangement joins TRBV7-3 to TRBJ2-7; D might be TRBD1 (6 bases). This CDR3 spans 14 amino acids. From germline, CDR1 is SGHTA and CDR2 FQGTGA. V was pared by 2 bases and J by 4 bases, with 12 bases between. This CDR3 reads CASSLQGGEYEQYF. In DNA form, the CDR3 reads TGTGCCAGCAGCTTACAAGGGGGAGAATACGAGCAGTACTTC.

The chain employs TRBV18 and TRBJ2-7; 11 nucleotides match TRBD2. The CDR3 covers 20 residues. The V gene end was trimmed by 3 bases and the J gene end by 3 bases; junction bases not matched to a gene: 19. Germline lookup yields CDR1 KGHSH and CDR2 LQKENI. Here the CDR3 reads CASSPEQGATSGIRVYEQYF. The CDR3 DNA sequence: TGTGCCAGCTCACCGGAACAGGGGGCGACTAGCGGGATTCGGGTCTACGAGCAGTACTTC.

V is TRBV6-6 and J is TRBJ2-7; a possible D gene is TRBD2 (6 bases). The CDR3 totals 16 residues. V was shortened by 2 bases and J by 0 bases, with 14 bases between the two germline ends. From germline, CDR1 is MNHNY and CDR2 SVGAGI (reference sequence). CDR3 sequence reads: CASSYSRAGRSYEQYF. In DNA, the CDR3 is TGTGCCAGCAGTTACAGTCGCGCGGGGCGCTCCTACGAGCAGTACTTC.

A single count supports this clone. The chain is built from TRBV28 and TRBJ1-2, with 7 bases matching TRBD1. The CDR3 is 15 residues long. Germline V gene data show CDR1 as MDHEN and CDR2 as SYDVKM. V shed 5 bases and J 5 bases; nucleotides not matched to a gene: 11. CDR3 DNA sequence: TGTGCCAGCAGTCCTCCAGGACAGGTCGGGTATGGCTACACCTTC. It codes for CASSPPGQVGYGYTF.

The rearrangement joins TRBV7-8 to TRBJ2-2; a weak D match, TRBD2 (5 bases). The CDR3 extends over 16 amino acids. Trimming took off 4 bases at V and 0 bases at J, with 12 bases between the two ends. Germline values: CDR1 SGHVS, CDR2 FQNEAQ. In DNA form, the CDR3 reads TGTGCCAGCAGCTCCGGGATCACGTCGAACACCGGGGAGCTGTTTTTT. It translates to CASSSGITSNTGELFF.